These T cell receptor beta chains were read from a single sample in a study of blood T cell repertoires in COVID-19. The assay was immunoSEQ multiplex PCR, and TCRdb's table has in-frame clones only and misses some. The table has about 370,000 clones, approximately 92% seen once. What was sequenced was PBMCs or T cells enriched from blood (not recorded which). These receptors originate from a man between 18 and 35 years old who had recovered from COVID-19. The CDR3 runs from the conserved cysteine through the conserved F or W. D genes are given only for firm matches. Expanded clones are given a class, and other clones once, few, many or no size at all.

cdr3_length,d_call,v_call,j_call,clone_size,cdr3_nt,cdr3_aa
18,TRBD1,TRBV18,TRBJ1-6,once,TGTGCCAGCTCACCGCCGACAGGGGGCCCTTCGGATAATTCACCCCTCCACTTT,CASSPPTGGPSDNSPLHF
15,TRBD2,TRBV5-5,TRBJ2-7,NA,TGTGCCAGCAGCTTGGGGCTAGCGGGAGGGGGCGAGCAGTACTTC,CASSLGLAGGGEQYF
11,NA,TRBV28,TRBJ2-7,NA,TGTGCCAGCAGTTTACAGTACGAGCAGTACTTC,CASSLQYEQYF
15,TRBD1,TRBV6-5,TRBJ1-5,NA,TGTGCCAGCAAGGAACAGGGGGTAAGCAATCAGCCCCAGCATTTT,CASKEQGVSNQPQHF
12,NA,TRBV5-8,TRBJ1-6,NA,TGTGCCAGCAGCATACCTCTTCTAACCCTCCACTTT,CASSIPLLTLHF
12,NA,TRBV24-1,TRBJ2-5,NA,TGTGCCACCAGTAGCCAGGGGGAGACCCAGTACTTC,CATSSQGETQYF
15,NA,TRBV7-2,TRBJ2-2,once,TGTGCCAGCAGCTTAACGCGACTGAGCAACTGGGAGCTGTTTTTT,CASSLTRLSNWELFF
15,NA,TRBV28,TRBJ1-4,NA,TGTGCCAGCAGTCCCATGGGAGGTTCTAATGAAAAACTGTTTTTT,CASSPMGGSNEKLFF
15,TRBD2,TRBV18,TRBJ2-7,few,TGTGCCAGCTCACCAGCGGGAGGTAGCTCCTACGAGCAGTACTTC,CASSPAGGSSYEQYF
12,NA,TRBV21-1,TRBJ2-7,NA,TGTGCCAGTACGACAGGGCCTTACGAGCAGTACTTC,CASTTGPYEQYF
12,NA,TRBV28,TRBJ1-1,NA,TGTGCCAGCAGCTGGGACTTCTCCGAAGCTTTCTTT,CASSWDFSEAFF
15,TRBD1,TRBV27,TRBJ1-5,NA,TGTGCCAGCAGTAGACAGGGAATTAGCAATCAGCCCCAGCATTTT,CASSRQGISNQPQHF
19,NA,TRBV19,TRBJ1-5,NA,TGTGCCAGTAGGGTTTTCGGGTCAGGGCCCAAATATAGCAATCAGCCCCAGCATTTT,CASRVFGSGPKYSNQPQHF
14,NA,TRBV19,TRBJ2-5,NA,TGTGCCAGTAGTCGTCAGGGGGGAGGAGAGACCCAGTACTTC,CASSRQGGGETQYF
12,TRBD1,TRBV10-2,TRBJ1-2,NA,TGCGCCAGCAGTGAGACAGGGGGTGGCTACACCTTC,CASSETGGGYTF
14,NA,TRBV6-6,TRBJ1-1,NA,TGTGCCAGCAGTTACTCTATAGGGGTTACTGAAGCTTTCTTT,CASSYSIGVTEAFF
15,NA,TRBV3-1/TRBV3-2,TRBJ1-4,NA,TGTGCCAGCAGCCGGGCGGGGGCGGCTAATGAAAAACTGTTTTTT,CASSRAGAANEKLFF
14,TRBD1,TRBV9,TRBJ2-1,NA,TGTGCCAGCAGCCGGACAGGGTTGATTTATGAGCAGTTCTTC,CASSRTGLIYEQFF
14,NA,TRBV6-5,TRBJ1-5,NA,TGTGCCAGCAGGGCGATAGGGGCTGAGCAGCCCCAGCATTTT,CASRAIGAEQPQHF
15,TRBD1,TRBV5-8,TRBJ1-5,NA,TGTGCCAGCAGCCGGGACAGGGGGGGATACCAGCCCCAGCATTTT,CASSRDRGGYQPQHF
14,TRBD1,TRBV7-8,TRBJ1-1,once,TGTGCCAGCAGCTTAGATGGACAGGGCACTGAAGCTTTCTTT,CASSLDGQGTEAFF
15,TRBD2,TRBV5-1,TRBJ2-7,NA,TGCGCCAGCAGCTTGGATACGGGGGGGCCCTACGAGCAGTACTTC,CASSLDTGGPYEQYF
14,NA,TRBV30,TRBJ2-7,NA,TGTGCCTGGAGTGGGGGGGGCGGGAGCCACGAGCAGTACTTC,CAWSGGGGSHEQYF
14,NA,TRBV29-1,TRBJ1-2,NA,TGCAGCGTTGAAGTCGCCCAGGGTAGTCTTGGCTACACCTTC,CSVEVAQGSLGYTF
15,NA,TRBV5-1,TRBJ1-5,NA,TGCGCCAGCAGCTTAAGGGGTGGGAGCAATCAGCCCCAGCATTTT,CASSLRGGSNQPQHF
16,TRBD2,TRBV6-1,TRBJ2-1,NA,TGTGCCAGCAGTGAAGCGTACGGGAGGCTTTACAATGAGCAGTTCTTC,CASSEAYGRLYNEQFF
12,NA,TRBV12-3/TRBV12-4,TRBJ2-1,NA,TGTGCCAGCGCGGGCCTCTACAATGAGCAGTTCTTC,CASAGLYNEQFF
13,NA,TRBV14,TRBJ1-1,NA,TGTGCCAGCAGCCAGGGCTGGTGGGCTGGAGCTTTCTTT,CASSQGWWAGAFF
14,TRBD2,TRBV27,TRBJ2-1,NA,TGTGCCAGCAGTTTCTGGGGCAGAGCGGGAGAGGAGTTCTTC,CASSFWGRAGEEFF
16,TRBD2,TRBV19,TRBJ2-7,once,TGTGCCAGTAGTATAGGAGGGACTAGCGGGTCCTACGAGCAGTACTTC,CASSIGGTSGSYEQYF
12,NA,TRBV12-3/TRBV12-4,TRBJ2-1,once,TGTGCCAGCAGTTTCGGTGGCAATGAGCAGTTCTTC,CASSFGGNEQFF
15,NA,TRBV5-1,TRBJ1-5,NA,TGCGCCAGCAGCTTGGAGGGGGTAAGAAATCAGCCCCAGCATTTT,CASSLEGVRNQPQHF
17,NA,TRBV6-2/TRBV6-3,TRBJ1-1,NA,TGTGCCAGCAGTTATCCTCGGGGCAGGGGCGCCTACACTGAAGCTTTCTTT,CASSYPRGRGAYTEAFF
16,TRBD2,TRBV5-5,TRBJ2-3,NA,TGTGCCAGCAGCGGAATAGCGGGGTTAAGCACAGATACGCAGTATTTT,CASSGIAGLSTDTQYF
12,NA,TRBV27,TRBJ1-4,NA,TGTGCCAGCAGTTCGCGGGGTGAAAAACTGTTTTTT,CASSSRGEKLFF
14,NA,TRBV18,TRBJ1-2,NA,TGTGCCAGCTCACCGATGGACACTGACTATGGCTACACCTTC,CASSPMDTDYGYTF
17,NA,TRBV6-2/TRBV6-3,TRBJ1-5,NA,TGTGCCAGCAGTTTCCAGGGTGCCCGATATAGCAATCAGCCCCAGCATTTT,CASSFQGARYSNQPQHF
14,NA,TRBV9,TRBJ2-5,NA,TGTGCCAGCAGCCCACAGGGTCGCCAAGAGACCCAGTACTTC,CASSPQGRQETQYF
14,NA,TRBV5-8,TRBJ1-3,NA,TGTGCCAGCAGTCAGGCGGGGTTCGAAAACACCATATATTTT,CASSQAGFENTIYF
13,NA,TRBV15,TRBJ1-2,NA,TGTGCCACCAGCCCGGACAGAAACTATGGCTACACCTTC,CATSPDRNYGYTF
11,NA,TRBV10-3,TRBJ2-7,few,TGTGCCATCAGACAGACCTACGAGCAGTACTTC,CAIRQTYEQYF
14,TRBD2,TRBV14,TRBJ2-7,NA,TGTGCCAGCAGCCATTTCGGGGGGTACTACGAGCAGTACTTC,CASSHFGGYYEQYF
16,TRBD1,TRBV6-1,TRBJ1-1,NA,TGTGCCAGCAGTGTAGGGACAGGGTTATCGAACACTGAAGCTTTCTTT,CASSVGTGLSNTEAFF
13,NA,TRBV5-4,TRBJ2-1,NA,TGTGCCAGCAGCTTTACAGGATACAATGAGCAGTTCTTC,CASSFTGYNEQFF
16,TRBD1,TRBV18,TRBJ1-6,NA,TGTGCCAGCTCACCACCGATGGGACAGGGGAATTCACCCCTCCACTTT,CASSPPMGQGNSPLHF
15,TRBD1,TRBV9,TRBJ1-2,NA,TGTGCCAGCAGCCCCTTCAGGGGGCAACGGTATGGCTACACCTTC,CASSPFRGQRYGYTF
14,NA,TRBV19,TRBJ1-1,NA,TGTGCCAGTAGTATCGAGACACCAAACACTGAAGCTTTCTTT,CASSIETPNTEAFF
11,NA,TRBV5-1,TRBJ1-2,NA,TGCGCCAGCAGCTTGACAGACGGCTACACCTTC,CASSLTDGYTF
13,NA,TRBV6-4,TRBJ1-1,NA,TGTGCCACCAGGAGCGGGGGGCTCACTGAAGCTTTCTTT,CATRSGGLTEAFF
16,TRBD2,TRBV11-2,TRBJ2-2,NA,TGTGCCAGCAGCTTAGTTCCTAGCGGTGGCACCGGGGAGCTGTTTTTT,CASSLVPSGGTGELFF
17,TRBD2,TRBV7-3,TRBJ2-1,NA,TGTGCCAGCAGCTCTTCCGGTATCGCTAGCGGCAACAATGAGCAGTTCTTC,CASSSSGIASGNNEQFF
15,TRBD1,TRBV4-1,TRBJ2-2,NA,TGCGCCAGCAGCCAAGATCTGGGACAGACCGGGGAGCTGTTTTTT,CASSQDLGQTGELFF
13,NA,TRBV29-1,TRBJ2-1,NA,TGCAGCGTGGACTGGAGCTCCTACAATGAGCAGTTCTTC,CSVDWSSYNEQFF
12,TRBD1,TRBV29-1,TRBJ2-7,NA,TGCAGCGTGGGGCAGGGGGCCTACGAGCAGTACTTC,CSVGQGAYEQYF
19,TRBD2,TRBV27,TRBJ2-1,once,TGTGCCAGCACCGGGGGGTGGGGGCTAGCGGGGAGCTCCTACAATGAGCAGTTCTTC,CASTGGWGLAGSSYNEQFF
14,NA,TRBV7-9,TRBJ1-3,NA,TGTGCCAGCAGCCCCGGGACTGGCGGAAACACCATATATTTT,CASSPGTGGNTIYF
14,NA,TRBV7-3,TRBJ2-2,NA,TGTGCCAGCAGCCAGTCAGTTAACACCGGGGAGCTGTTTTTT,CASSQSVNTGELFF
13,NA,TRBV12-5,TRBJ1-4,NA,TGTGCTAGTGGTCCCCAAACTAATGAAAAACTGTTTTTT,CASGPQTNEKLFF
16,TRBD2,TRBV3-1/TRBV3-2,TRBJ2-2,NA,TGTGCCAGCAGCTTTAGCGGGGGCCTGGGGACCGGGGAGCTGTTTTTT,CASSFSGGLGTGELFF